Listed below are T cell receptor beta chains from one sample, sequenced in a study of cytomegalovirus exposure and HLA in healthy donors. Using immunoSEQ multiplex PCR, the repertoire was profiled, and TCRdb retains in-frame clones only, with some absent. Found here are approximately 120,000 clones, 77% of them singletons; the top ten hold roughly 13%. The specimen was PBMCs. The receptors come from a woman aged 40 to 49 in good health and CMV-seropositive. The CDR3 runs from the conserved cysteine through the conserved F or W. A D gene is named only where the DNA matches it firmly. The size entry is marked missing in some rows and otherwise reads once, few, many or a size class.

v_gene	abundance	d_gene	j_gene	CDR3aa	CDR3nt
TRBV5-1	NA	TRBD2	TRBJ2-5	CASSWTSVQETQYF	TGCGCCAGCAGCTGGACTAGCGTTCAAGAGACCCAGTACTTC
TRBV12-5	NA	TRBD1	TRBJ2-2	CASGLELWDRGNTGELFF	TGTGCTAGTGGTTTGGAGCTCTGGGACAGGGGGAACACCGGGGAGCTGTTTTTT
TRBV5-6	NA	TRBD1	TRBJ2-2	CASSWRTGNTGELFF	TGTGCCAGCAGCTGGAGGACAGGGAACACCGGGGAGCTGTTTTTT
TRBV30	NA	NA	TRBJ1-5	CAWSPGSSNQPQHF	TGTGCCTGGAGTCCGGGGTCTAGCAATCAGCCCCAGCATTTT
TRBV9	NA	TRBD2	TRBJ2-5	CASSAYGLAGGPRTQYF	TGTGCCAGCAGCGCCTACGGACTAGCGGGAGGCCCAAGGACCCAGTACTTC
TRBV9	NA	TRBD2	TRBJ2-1	CASSLTSGPLNEQFF	TGTGCCAGCAGCTTGACTAGCGGGCCGTTAAATGAGCAGTTCTTC
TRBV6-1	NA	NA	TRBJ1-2	CASSEAAGLHYGYTF	TGTGCCAGCAGTGAAGCGGCAGGGCTTCACTATGGCTACACCTTC
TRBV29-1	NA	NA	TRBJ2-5	CSVEGTGLETQYF	TGCAGCGTGGAGGGTACGGGTTTGGAGACCCAGTACTTC
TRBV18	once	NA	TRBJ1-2	CASSPPGHRYGYTF	TGTGCCAGCTCACCTCCTGGACACCGCTATGGCTACACCTTC
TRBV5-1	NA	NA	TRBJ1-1	CASSFTGMNTEAFF	TGCGCCAGCAGCTTTACAGGAATGAACACTGAAGCTTTCTTT
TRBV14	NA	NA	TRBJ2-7	CASSLGGPGEQYF	TGTGCCAGCAGTCTGGGGGGTCCGGGCGAGCAGTACTTC
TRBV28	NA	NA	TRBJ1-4	CASAATNEKLFF	TGTGCCAGCGCAGCAACTAATGAAAAACTGTTTTTT
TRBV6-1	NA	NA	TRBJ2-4	CASRRDKNIQYF	TGTGCCAGCAGGCGGGACAAAAACATTCAGTACTTC
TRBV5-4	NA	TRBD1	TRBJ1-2	CASSSGTGDGYTF	TGTGCCAGCAGCTCCGGGACAGGGGATGGCTACACCTTC
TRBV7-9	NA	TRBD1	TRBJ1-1	CASSILTGGRAFF	TGTGCCAGCAGCATCCTGACAGGGGGCAGAGCTTTCTTT
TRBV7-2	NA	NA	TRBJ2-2	CASSFSTVNTGELFF	TGTGCCAGCAGCTTCTCGACAGTGAACACCGGGGAGCTGTTTTTT
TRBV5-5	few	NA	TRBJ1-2	CASRWGVFNYGYTF	TGTGCCTCGCGATGGGGGGTTTTTAACTATGGCTACACCTTC
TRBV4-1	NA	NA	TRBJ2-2	CASSRRGEGRTGELFF	TGCGCCAGCAGCCGTAGGGGGGAGGGCCGCACCGGGGAGCTGTTTTTT
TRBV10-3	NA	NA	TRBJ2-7	CAIRPNRDLYEQYF	TGTGCCATCAGACCCAACAGGGACCTCTACGAGCAGTACTTC
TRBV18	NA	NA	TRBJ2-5	CASSSGIGGETQYF	TGTGCCAGCTCGTCCGGGATAGGGGGAGAGACCCAGTACTTC
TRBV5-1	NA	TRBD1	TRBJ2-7	CASSLVGTGGDGEQYF	TGCGCCAGCAGCTTGGTAGGGACAGGAGGTGATGGCGAGCAGTACTTC
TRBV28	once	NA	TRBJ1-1	CASTRGGPLPEAFF	TGTGCCAGCACAAGGGGGGGGCCCCTCCCTGAAGCTTTCTTT
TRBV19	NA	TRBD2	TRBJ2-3	CASSQSGRIDTQYF	TGTGCCAGTAGCCAAAGCGGGAGGATAGATACGCAGTATTTT
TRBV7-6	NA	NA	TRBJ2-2	CASSLKGVSGELFF	TGTGCCAGCAGCTTAAAGGGAGTATCCGGGGAGCTGTTTTTT
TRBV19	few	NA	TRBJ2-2	CASSIVGGSGTGELFF	TGTGCCAGTAGTATAGTTGGGGGGAGTGGGACCGGGGAGCTGTTTTTT
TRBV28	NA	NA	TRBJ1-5	CASSTQQQHNQPQHF	TGTGCCAGCAGTACCCAACAGCAGCACAATCAGCCCCAGCATTTT
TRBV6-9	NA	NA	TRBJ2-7	CASTRLPVRNEQYF	TGTGCCAGTACTAGGCTCCCAGTAAGGAACGAGCAGTACTTC
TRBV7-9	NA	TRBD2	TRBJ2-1	CASSQQGGSGSEQFF	TGTGCCAGCAGCCAACAAGGAGGCAGCGGGAGTGAGCAGTTCTTC
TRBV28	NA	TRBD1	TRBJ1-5	CASSRGDRLNQPQHF	TGTGCCAGCAGCCGAGGGGACAGACTTAATCAGCCCCAGCATTTT
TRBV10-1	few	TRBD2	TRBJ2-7	CASSGGGPRYEQYF	TGCGCCAGCAGTGGGGGGGGACCCCGCTACGAGCAGTACTTC
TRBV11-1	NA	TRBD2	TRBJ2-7	CASQELAGLYEQYF	TGTGCCAGTCAAGAGCTAGCGGGACTCTACGAGCAGTACTTC
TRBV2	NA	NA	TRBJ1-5	CASGGRVGNQPQHF	TGTGCCAGCGGGGGCAGGGTCGGCAATCAGCCCCAGCATTTT
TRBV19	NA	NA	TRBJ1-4	CASKTRGAEEKLFF	TGTGCCAGTAAAACCCGGGGGGCCGAGGAAAAACTGTTTTTT
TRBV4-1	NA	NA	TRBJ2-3	CASSGKFIGTDTQYF	TGCGCCAGCAGCGGAAAATTTATCGGGACAGATACGCAGTATTTT
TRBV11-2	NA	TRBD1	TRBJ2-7	CASSSNRGVHEQYF	TGTGCCAGCAGCTCAAACAGGGGGGTGCACGAGCAGTACTTC
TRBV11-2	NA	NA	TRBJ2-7	CASSLKGLVGAYEQYF	TGTGCCAGCAGCTTAAAAGGGTTAGTAGGGGCCTACGAGCAGTACTTC
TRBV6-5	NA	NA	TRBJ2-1	CASSYSGGTYNEQFF	TGTGCCAGCAGTTACTCAGGAGGGACCTACAATGAGCAGTTCTTC
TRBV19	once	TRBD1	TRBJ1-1	CASSFPGTGAGEAFF	TGTGCCAGTAGTTTTCCCGGGACAGGGGCGGGTGAAGCTTTCTTT
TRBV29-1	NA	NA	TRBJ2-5	CSVQGGETQYF	TGCAGCGTACAGGGTGGGGAGACCCAGTACTTC
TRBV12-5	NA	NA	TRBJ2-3	CASGNSGRPDTQYF	TGTGCTAGTGGAAATAGCGGTCGTCCAGATACGCAGTATTTT
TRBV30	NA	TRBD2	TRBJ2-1	CAWSVKRLAVEQFF	TGTGCCTGGAGTGTAAAGCGACTAGCAGTTGAGCAGTTCTTC
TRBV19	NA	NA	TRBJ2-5	CASSTTRVREQYF	TGTGCCAGTAGTACGACACGAGTGAGGGAGCAGTACTTC
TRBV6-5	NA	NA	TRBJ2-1	CASSGGWGDNEQFF	TGTGCCAGCAGTGGAGGCTGGGGAGACAATGAGCAGTTCTTC
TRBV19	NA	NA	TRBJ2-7	CASSHKYEQYF	TGTGCCAGTAGTCACAAGTACGAGCAGTACTTC
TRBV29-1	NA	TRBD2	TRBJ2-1	CSVERTGGLNEQFF	TGCAGCGTTGAACGAACGGGAGGACTCAATGAGCAGTTCTTC
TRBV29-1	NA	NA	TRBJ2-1	CSVEEGRGEQFF	TGCAGCGTTGAAGAAGGCAGGGGTGAGCAGTTCTTC
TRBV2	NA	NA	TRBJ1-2	CASSVGPNYGYTF	TGTGCCAGCAGTGTGGGCCCTAACTATGGCTACACCTTC
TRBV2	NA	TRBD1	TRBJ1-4	CASRWTGKKLFF	TGTGCCAGCAGATGGACAGGGAAAAAACTGTTTTTT
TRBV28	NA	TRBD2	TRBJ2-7	CASTAGGSWAEQYF	TGTGCCAGCACCGCGGGCGGGAGTTGGGCAGAGCAGTACTTC
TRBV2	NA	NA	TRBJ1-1	CASSVVQGPGTEAFF	TGTGCCAGCAGTGTCGTACAGGGTCCGGGCACTGAAGCTTTCTTT
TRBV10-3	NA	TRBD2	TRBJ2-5	CAISEPNAGTSGKETQYF	TGTGCCATCAGTGAGCCAAATGCCGGGACTAGCGGGAAAGAGACCCAGTACTTC
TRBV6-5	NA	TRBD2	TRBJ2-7	CASSYSAGGLDEQYF	TGTGCCAGCAGTTACAGCGCGGGAGGGCTCGACGAGCAGTACTTC
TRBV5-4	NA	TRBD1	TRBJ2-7	CASSLGRGPRNPYEQYF	TGTGCCAGCAGCTTGGGCAGGGGGCCCCGAAACCCCTACGAGCAGTACTTC
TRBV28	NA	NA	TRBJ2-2	CASSGQPPNTGELFF	TGTGCCAGCAGTGGACAGCCCCCGAACACCGGGGAGCTGTTTTTT
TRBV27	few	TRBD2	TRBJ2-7	CASKKSSGSSYEQYF	TGTGCCAGCAAAAAATCTAGCGGCAGCTCCTACGAGCAGTACTTC
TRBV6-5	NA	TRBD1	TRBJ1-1	CASSRGQGHTEAFF	TGTGCCAGCAGTCGCGGACAGGGGCACACTGAAGCTTTCTTT
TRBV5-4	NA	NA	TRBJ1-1	CASSPQSSGVVNTEAFF	TGTGCCAGCAGCCCCCAAAGCTCAGGGGTTGTGAACACTGAAGCTTTCTTT
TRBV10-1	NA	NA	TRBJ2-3	CASSEGAGIKDTQYF	TGCGCCAGCAGTGAAGGGGCGGGAATCAAAGATACGCAGTATTTT
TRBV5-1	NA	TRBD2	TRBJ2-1	CASSPVAGETYNEQFF	TGCGCCAGCAGCCCAGTAGCGGGAGAGACCTACAATGAGCAGTTCTTC
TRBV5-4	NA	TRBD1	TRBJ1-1	CASSLRGPHTEAFF	TGTGCCAGCAGCTTGAGGGGGCCCCACACTGAAGCTTTCTTT